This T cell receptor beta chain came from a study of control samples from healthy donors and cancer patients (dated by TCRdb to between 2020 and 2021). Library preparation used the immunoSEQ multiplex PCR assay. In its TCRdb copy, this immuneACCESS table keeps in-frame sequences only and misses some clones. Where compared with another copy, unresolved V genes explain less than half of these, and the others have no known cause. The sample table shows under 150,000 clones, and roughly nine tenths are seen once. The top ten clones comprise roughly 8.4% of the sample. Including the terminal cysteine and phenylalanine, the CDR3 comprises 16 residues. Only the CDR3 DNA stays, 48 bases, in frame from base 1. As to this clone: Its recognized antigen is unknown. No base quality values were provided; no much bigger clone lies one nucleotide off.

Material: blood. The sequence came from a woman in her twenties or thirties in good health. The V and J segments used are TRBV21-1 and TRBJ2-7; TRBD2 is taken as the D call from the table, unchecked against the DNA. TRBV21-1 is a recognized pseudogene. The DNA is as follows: TGTGCCAGCAGCAAACGGGGGAAGAGGGTAGAGTACGAGCAGTACTTC. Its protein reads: CASSKRGKRVEYEQYF.